This is a list of T cell receptor beta chains from one sample in a study of cytomegalovirus exposure and HLA in healthy donors. The data were produced by immunoSEQ multiplex PCR, yet TCRdb's version contains in-frame clones alone and is incomplete. The table lists 140,000 to 150,000 clones, over 65% of them singletons. Sequenced sample: PBMCs. These receptors all come from a female donor in good health and CMV-seronegative. The CDR3 runs from the conserved cysteine through the conserved F or W. The order of the fields is clone size, J gene, V gene, D gene, CDR3 length, CDR3 DNA, CDR3 protein. A D gene is named only where the DNA matches it firmly. The size field is filled for only some rows; it gives once, few, many or a size class.

abundance: NA
j_gene: TRBJ2-1
v_gene: TRBV9
d_gene: TRBD2
len: 14
CDR3nt: TGTGCCAGCAGCGCGGGGGGGGTGTACAATGAGCAGTTCTTC
CDR3aa: CASSAGGVYNEQFF

abundance: NA
j_gene: TRBJ2-1
v_gene: TRBV6-4
d_gene: TRBD2
len: 16
CDR3nt: TGTGCCAGCAGTGACTCGACTAGCGGGGGGTTCAATGAGCAGTTCTTC
CDR3aa: CASSDSTSGGFNEQFF

abundance: NA
j_gene: TRBJ2-3
v_gene: TRBV5-1
d_gene: NA
len: 15
CDR3nt: TGCGCCAGCAGCCACGACAGGCCGCCGTGGGATACGCAGTATTTT
CDR3aa: CASSHDRPPWDTQYF

abundance: NA
j_gene: TRBJ2-1
v_gene: TRBV7-2
d_gene: NA
len: 17
CDR3nt: TGTGCCAGCAGCTTATCTGGGACTCGTGCGGTGGCAGGGGAGCAGTTCTTC
CDR3aa: CASSLSGTRAVAGEQFF

abundance: NA
j_gene: TRBJ1-5
v_gene: TRBV27
d_gene: NA
len: 15
CDR3nt: TGTGCCAGCAGCCTTAGTCGACAGACCAATCAGCCCCAGCATTTT
CDR3aa: CASSLSRQTNQPQHF

abundance: NA
j_gene: TRBJ1-1
v_gene: TRBV18
d_gene: NA
len: 15
CDR3nt: TGTGCCAGCTCAATAACCCCAGGGGATGGCACTGAAGCTTTCTTT
CDR3aa: CASSITPGDGTEAFF

abundance: NA
j_gene: TRBJ2-1
v_gene: TRBV19
d_gene: TRBD1
len: 16
CDR3nt: TGTGCCAGTAGCAATAGAAGGGACAGGACCTACAATGAGCAGTTCTTC
CDR3aa: CASSNRRDRTYNEQFF

abundance: NA
j_gene: TRBJ2-7
v_gene: TRBV20-1
d_gene: NA
len: 11
CDR3nt: TGCAGTGCTAGAGATCCGGACTTTCTGTACTTC
CDR3aa: CSARDPDFLYF

abundance: NA
j_gene: TRBJ2-5
v_gene: TRBV9
d_gene: TRBD1
len: 17
CDR3nt: TGTGCCAGCAGCGTATCTGTAACGGGACAGGGAGGAGAGACCCAGTACTTC
CDR3aa: CASSVSVTGQGGETQYF

abundance: once
j_gene: TRBJ1-5
v_gene: TRBV6-5
d_gene: NA
len: 13
CDR3nt: TGTGCCAGCAGTGTCCAAGCCAATCAGCCCCAGCATTTT
CDR3aa: CASSVQANQPQHF

abundance: NA
j_gene: TRBJ2-3
v_gene: TRBV2
d_gene: TRBD1
len: 16
CDR3nt: TGTGCCAGCAGTGAAGGGACAGGGCGGTCGACAGATACGCAGTATTTT
CDR3aa: CASSEGTGRSTDTQYF

abundance: once
j_gene: TRBJ2-7
v_gene: TRBV10-3
d_gene: TRBD1
len: 14
CDR3nt: TGTGCCACCAGAAGTACAGGGGGAGCCTACGAGCAGTACTTC
CDR3aa: CATRSTGGAYEQYF

abundance: NA
j_gene: TRBJ2-3
v_gene: TRBV25-1
d_gene: NA
len: 15
CDR3nt: TGTGCCAGCAGTGATGGGGGGAAACTCACAGATACGCAGTATTTT
CDR3aa: CASSDGGKLTDTQYF

abundance: NA
j_gene: TRBJ1-2
v_gene: TRBV29-1
d_gene: NA
len: 13
CDR3nt: TGCAGCGTTAAAACCATAGGGAGGTTTGGCTACACCTTC
CDR3aa: CSVKTIGRFGYTF

abundance: NA
j_gene: TRBJ2-1
v_gene: TRBV27
d_gene: TRBD2
len: 17
CDR3nt: TGTGCCAGCAGTTCAATAAGACTAGCGGCCTCCTACAATGAGCAGTTCTTC
CDR3aa: CASSSIRLAASYNEQFF

abundance: once
j_gene: TRBJ2-7
v_gene: TRBV27
d_gene: TRBD2
len: 17
CDR3nt: TGTGCCAGCAGTCCTCCGGGACTAGCGGGAGGGAGGTCCGAGCAGTACTTC
CDR3aa: CASSPPGLAGGRSEQYF

abundance: NA
j_gene: TRBJ2-7
v_gene: TRBV29-1
d_gene: NA
len: 11
CDR3nt: TGCAGCGTTGGGACATCCTCCGAGCAGTACTTC
CDR3aa: CSVGTSSEQYF

abundance: NA
j_gene: TRBJ1-2
v_gene: TRBV4-1
d_gene: NA
len: 15
CDR3nt: TGCGCCAGCAGCCAAGATGCAGGAGCGGGCTATGGCTACACCTTC
CDR3aa: CASSQDAGAGYGYTF

abundance: NA
j_gene: TRBJ1-5
v_gene: TRBV7-9
d_gene: NA
len: 14
CDR3nt: TGTGCCAGCAGCCTGGGGGGAGGATATCAGCCCCAGCATTTT
CDR3aa: CASSLGGGYQPQHF

abundance: NA
j_gene: TRBJ2-7
v_gene: TRBV9
d_gene: TRBD2
len: 14
CDR3nt: TGTGCCAGCAGCGAGACTAGCGGGGACTACGAGCAGTACTTC
CDR3aa: CASSETSGDYEQYF

abundance: NA
j_gene: TRBJ2-7
v_gene: TRBV5-5
d_gene: NA
len: 15
CDR3nt: TGTGCCAGCAGCTGGGCGCAAGGCCAATCCTACGAGCAGTACTTC
CDR3aa: CASSWAQGQSYEQYF

abundance: NA
j_gene: TRBJ1-2
v_gene: TRBV19
d_gene: NA
len: 12
CDR3nt: TGTGCCAGTAGTAGGGAGGGGTATGGCTACACCTTC
CDR3aa: CASSREGYGYTF

abundance: NA
j_gene: TRBJ2-6
v_gene: TRBV5-6
d_gene: NA
len: 17
CDR3nt: TGTGCCAGCAGCTTCGCCAGGGTAACCTCTGGGGCCAACGTCCTGACTTTC
CDR3aa: CASSFARVTSGANVLTF

abundance: NA
j_gene: TRBJ2-7
v_gene: TRBV7-2
d_gene: NA
len: 17
CDR3nt: TGTGCCAGCAGCTCGGCGGGGGTCGGCAGGGGGCACTACGAGCAGTACTTC
CDR3aa: CASSSAGVGRGHYEQYF

abundance: NA
j_gene: TRBJ2-7
v_gene: TRBV29-1
d_gene: TRBD2
len: 16
CDR3nt: TGCAGCGTTGAAGATCTTCAGGCTAGCGGGAACTACGAGCAGTACTTC
CDR3aa: CSVEDLQASGNYEQYF

abundance: NA
j_gene: TRBJ2-5
v_gene: TRBV2
d_gene: NA
len: 12
CDR3nt: TGTGCCAGCAGAGGCGGCGGAGAGACCCAGTACTTC
CDR3aa: CASRGGGETQYF

abundance: once
j_gene: TRBJ1-4
v_gene: TRBV19
d_gene: NA
len: 12
CDR3nt: TGTGCCAGTAAGAGTGAGGCTGAAAAACTGTTTTTT
CDR3aa: CASKSEAEKLFF

abundance: NA
j_gene: TRBJ2-2
v_gene: TRBV7-7
d_gene: NA
len: 15
CDR3nt: TGTGCTAGCAGCTTAGGGTCACCTAGCGCCGGGGAGCTGTTTTTT
CDR3aa: CASSLGSPSAGELFF

abundance: NA
j_gene: TRBJ2-1
v_gene: TRBV29-1
d_gene: TRBD2
len: 14
CDR3nt: TGCAGCGCCTCTTTAGGACTAGCGGGAGGATTGGAGTTCTTC
CDR3aa: CSASLGLAGGLEFF

abundance: NA
j_gene: TRBJ2-7
v_gene: TRBV5-4
d_gene: NA
len: 16
CDR3nt: TGTGCCAGCAGCTTGGCCTCGGGGAAGAGCTCCTACGAGCAGTACTTC
CDR3aa: CASSLASGKSSYEQYF

abundance: NA
j_gene: TRBJ2-1
v_gene: TRBV4-2
d_gene: TRBD2
len: 17
CDR3nt: TGTGCCAGCAGCCAACGCCGGGGCGGGGGGGGTAGGAATGAGCAGTTCTTC
CDR3aa: CASSQRRGGGGRNEQFF

abundance: NA
j_gene: TRBJ2-5
v_gene: TRBV19
d_gene: NA
len: 17
CDR3nt: TGTGCCAGTAGTATAAATAACTGGGGCGGTAAGGAAGAGACCCAGTACTTC
CDR3aa: CASSINNWGGKEETQYF

abundance: NA
j_gene: TRBJ2-2
v_gene: TRBV5-1
d_gene: TRBD1
len: 18
CDR3nt: TGCGCCAGCACTACCTTCCCCCCCAGGGGGCGCGGGACCGGGGAGCTGTTTTTT
CDR3aa: CASTTFPPRGRGTGELFF

abundance: NA
j_gene: TRBJ2-3
v_gene: TRBV14
d_gene: NA
len: 15
CDR3nt: TGTGCCAGCAGCCAAGGTTCGTTTGTCGCAGATACGCAGTATTTT
CDR3aa: CASSQGSFVADTQYF

abundance: NA
j_gene: TRBJ2-5
v_gene: TRBV25-1
d_gene: NA
len: 13
CDR3nt: TGTGCCAGCAGCAGGGGAGCCCAAGAGACCCAGTACTTC
CDR3aa: CASSRGAQETQYF

abundance: NA
j_gene: TRBJ2-7
v_gene: TRBV6-1
d_gene: NA
len: 14
CDR3nt: TGTGCCAGCAGCCGAGGGACAAACTCCTACGAGCAGTACTTC
CDR3aa: CASSRGTNSYEQYF

abundance: NA
j_gene: TRBJ2-5
v_gene: TRBV5-4
d_gene: NA
len: 13
CDR3nt: TGTGCCAGCAGCTTGAGGGGTCAAGAGACCCAGTACTTC
CDR3aa: CASSLRGQETQYF

abundance: NA
j_gene: TRBJ1-1
v_gene: TRBV4-1
d_gene: NA
len: 13
CDR3nt: TGCGCCAGCAGCCAAAGCAGGGGCACTGAAGCTTTCTTT
CDR3aa: CASSQSRGTEAFF

abundance: few
j_gene: TRBJ2-3
v_gene: TRBV6-1
d_gene: TRBD2
len: 15
CDR3nt: TGTGCCAGCAGTCCAACGGGGACTAGGTCAGATACGCAGTATTTT
CDR3aa: CASSPTGTRSDTQYF

abundance: NA
j_gene: TRBJ2-7
v_gene: TRBV5-1
d_gene: TRBD1
len: 16
CDR3nt: TGCGCCAGCAGCTTGGTTTCGGGACAGATGGGCTACGAGCAGTACTTC
CDR3aa: CASSLVSGQMGYEQYF